The rows below give T cell receptor beta chains drawn from one sample of a study of glioma-infiltrating T cells. TCRdb fed the multiplex PCR reads into MiXCR, producing one record per CDR3 protein. This repertoire shows 95,000 to 110,000 distinct CDR3 sequences, 29% found once; its top ten account for approximately 43%. The sequenced sample was glioma tissue, nonneoplastic brain tissue, or PBMCs (not recorded which). Receptor source: a human donor with low-grade glioma or glioblastoma, undergoing nonglioma brain surgery, or in good health (not recorded which). Both conserved end residues are part of each CDR3. D genes are given only for firm matches.

15,TRBV6-2/TRBV6-3,TRBD2,CASSSPGLGTYEQYF
14,TRBV24-1,.,CATSDSPLQETQYF
13,TRBV4-1,.,CASSQEGNYEQYF
14,TRBV6-2/TRBV6-3,.,CASSFRQVLTEAFF
16,TRBV7-8,.,CASSFPASRHSDEQYF
13,TRBV4-3,.,CASSPFLTHEQFF
12,TRBV12-3/TRBV12-4,.,CASSPQVHEQYF
12,TRBV7-2,.,CASSFRSETQYF
16,TRBV14,TRBD2,CASSQSGAASTDTQYF
16,TRBV6-6,.,CASSYQRARGDNEQFF
12,TRBV6-2/TRBV6-3,.,CASSYRTYEAFF
14,TRBV7-2,TRBD2,CASSLGVAGVSPFF
13,TRBV5-1,.,CASSPQGPDTQYF
15,TRBV6-1,.,CASSPRGVAQETQYF
13,TRBV19,.,CASRKGGLPEAFF
13,TRBV7-9,.,CASSLVQIGTQYF
12,TRBV28,.,CASTTQGSVYTF
14,TRBV2,.,CASRPEGRDYGYTF
13,TRBV24-1,.,CATSDLTEPGYTF
15,TRBV20-1,.,CSARGVGTYNSPIHF
14,TRBV12-3/TRBV12-4,.,CASRLDRSPVEAFF
15,TRBV5-1,.,CASSIRTSEGTEAFF
15,TRBV7-2,.,CASSQGQSGYTEAFF
15,TRBV5-4,.,CASSLSGNHADTQYF
14,TRBV6-1,.,CASKARIESYEQYF
11,TRBV15,.,CATRDYVGQYF
17,TRBV7-2,TRBD2,CVSSSQSWTSGSDTQYF
16,TRBV7-6,TRBD1,CASSAPQGLRGNEQFF
15,TRBV20-1,.,CSARDQASSWETQYF
12,TRBV11-3,TRBD1,CASSIDRGSAFF
13,TRBV7-9,.,CASSLQGYTEAFF
13,TRBV28,.,CASSFLGNYGYTF
18,TRBV14,.,CASSQDPRKSSYNSPLHF
14,TRBV7-2,.,CASRHREVNTEAFF
14,TRBV19,.,CASRGLINTGELFF
15,TRBV4-3,TRBD1,CASSQDWTGNGGYTF
13,TRBV25-1,.,CASSGLTGNTIYF
14,TRBV11-1,.,CASSLGHSSREQYF
12,TRBV29-1,.,CSVDAVNYGYTF
12,TRBV14,.,CASSKGDYGYTF
15,TRBV18,.,CASSPGRISNQPQHF
13,TRBV3-1,.,CASQLSSGNTIYF
12,TRBV28,.,CASGLGYAEQYF
12,TRBV12-3/TRBV12-4,.,CASSPGRREQYF
13,TRBV7-9,.,CASSLARSAEAFF
17,TRBV6-1,TRBD2,CASSVLAGAGLTDTQYF
14,TRBV7-2,.,CASSLAGGRVTQYF
13,TRBV19,.,CASSPGTSYGYTF